This T cell receptor beta chain is drawn from a study of siplizumab effects on memory and regulatory T cells. Deletions cut 9 bases from V and 1 base from J, with 12 bases between. CDR1 is MNHNS and CDR2 is SASEGT in the germline V gene. This CDR3 region has 13 residues. Method: immunoSEQ multiplex PCR; TCRdb's copy keeps in-frame clones and lacks some. The sample shows roughly 100,000 clones, nearly 95% of them seen only once. V and J are TRBV6-1 and TRBJ1-1; D might be TRBD1 (5 bases). This TCR came from a human donor in good health. Sequencing was carried out using Tregs sorted from blood. The CDR3 region is CASNRQQNTEAFF. CDR3 DNA: TGTGCCAGTAATCGACAGCAGAACACTGAAGCTTTCTTT.